Presented here are 30 T cell receptor beta chains from one specimen sequenced in a study of blood T cell repertoires in COVID-19. The table came from immunoSEQ multiplex PCR; TCRdb's copy has only in-frame clones and leaves some out. The sample has approximately 55,000 clones; 80% to 90% are singletons. Sequenced sample: peripheral blood. These receptors were taken from a man in his fifties or sixties with active COVID-19.

The chain couples TRBV4-1 to TRBJ2-3; D perhaps matches TRBD1 (6 bases). Germline CDR1 MGHRA, CDR2 YSYEKL. V lost 0 bases and J lost 3, with 10 bases in between. The CDR3 contains 15 residues. CDR3 amino acids: CASSQDPTGTDTQYF. CDR3 bases: TGCGCCAGCAGCCAAGATCCGACAGGAACAGATACGCAGTATTTT.

The chain recombines TRBV7-2 with TRBJ2-3, with 8 bases lining up with TRBD2. With V trimmed by 5 bases and J by 6 bases, 10 bases remained unmatched. The CDR3 is 15 amino acids. Germline CDR1 reads SGHTA; CDR2 reads FQGNSA. CDR3 sequence (DNA): TGTGCCAGCAGCCTTAGCGGGACTACCGGTGATACGCAGTATTTT. It specifies CASSLSGTTGDTQYF.

V gene TRBV29-1 combines with J gene TRBJ1-2, with a weak D call TRBD1 (6 bases). V was shortened by 5 bases and J by 0 bases, with 7 bases between the two germline ends. Germline assignment: CDR1 SQVTM and CDR2 ANQGSEA. The CDR3 extends over 12 amino acids. The CDR3 DNA is TGCAGCGTTACAGGGACTAACTATGGCTACACCTTC. Protein product: CSVTGTNYGYTF.

The chain carries TRBV10-3 and TRBJ1-4; perhaps TRBD1 as D (6 bases). CDR3 length equals 14 residues. Trimming cost V 11 bases and J 0 bases, with 13 bases left between them. CDR1 ENHRY and CDR2 SYGVKD come from the germline V gene. The CDR3 loop is CAAGQGSTNEKLFF. The DNA of the CDR3 is TGTGCCGCCGGGCAGGGGTCAACTAATGAAAAACTGTTTTTT.

The chain joins TRBV9 to TRBJ1-1, with 9 bases aligning to TRBD1. Germline CDR1 SGDLS, CDR2 YYNGEE. Unmatched junction bases numbered 6, after V lost 0 bases and J lost 6 bases. This CDR3 is built from 15 residues. The CDR3 DNA follows: TGTGCCAGCAGCGTAGAGGGACAGGGCCTTCCTGAAGCTTTCTTT. As protein: CASSVEGQGLPEAFF.

Remarks on this clone: Different DNA sequences within this sample yield the same CDR3. The chain links TRBV6-5 to TRBJ1-1, with TRBD1 matching 7 bases. The CDR3 runs to 14 residues. Germline trimming cut 6 bases from V and 0 bases from J; bases unmatched to any gene: 4. Germline CDR1 reads MNHEY; CDR2 reads SVGAGI. CDR3 sequence reads: CASRKQGMNTEAFF. CDR3 DNA sequence: TGTGCCAGCAGAAAACAGGGGATGAACACTGAAGCTTTCTTT.

The chain carries TRBV5-1 and TRBJ1-2, with unresolved D. This CDR3 is built from 15 residues. Looked up from germline, CDR1 is SGHRS and CDR2 is YFSETQ. The V gene lost 8 bases and the J gene lost 5 bases, with 22 bases spanning the gap. The CDR3 is CASPLSGPPYYGYTF. The CDR3 region has the DNA TGCGCCAGTCCTCTGTCGGGTCCACCCTATTATGGCTACACCTTC. Combining the CDR3 with reference TRBV5-1 and TRBJ1-2 gives the whole variable domain KAGVTQTPRYLIKTRGQQVTLSCSPISGHRSVSWYQQTPGQGLQFLFEYFSETQRNKGNFPGRFSGRQFSNSRSEMNVSTLELGDSALYLCASPLSGPPYYGYTFGSGTRLTVV.

This sequence joins TRBV5-5 and TRBJ2-1; unclear D gene. The V end lost 4 bases, the J end lost 9 bases, and 8 bases lay between the germline ends. Germline CDR1 is SGHKS and CDR2 is YYEKEE (reference sequence). The CDR3 loop spans 11 amino acids. CDR3 in DNA: TGTGCCAGCAGCATAAATAGTGAGCAGTTCTTC. Its translation: CASSINSEQFF.

The V call is TRBV7-9, the J call TRBJ2-7; a possible D gene is TRBD1 (7 bases). CDR3 length equals 18 residues. The germline V gene has CDR1 SEHNR and CDR2 FQNEAQ (reference sequence). V was clipped by 0 bases and J by 1 base, with 19 bases between them. CDR3 in amino acids: CASSLALLQGGLSYEQYF. In DNA, the CDR3 is TGTGCCAGCAGCTTAGCTTTACTTCAGGGGGGCCTTTCCTACGAGCAGTACTTC.

The rearrangement joins TRBV13 to TRBJ1-2; D is undetermined. CDR3 length: 15 amino acids. Trimming took 2 bases from V and 3 from J, leaving 13 bases between them. Per germline, CDR1 PRHDT and CDR2 FYEKMQ (reference sequence). The CDR3 reads CASSLNGDRDYGYTF. The CDR3 DNA follows: TGTGCCAGCAGCTTAAATGGAGACCGGGACTATGGCTACACCTTC.

The chain is built from TRBV4-3 and TRBJ1-5; D unresolved. Deletions cut 0 bases from V and 9 bases from J, with 9 bases between. The CDR3 runs to 13 residues. Per germline, CDR1 LGHNA and CDR2 YSLEER. This CDR3 is CASSQELQAPQHF. The CDR3 DNA reads as TGCGCCAGCAGCCAAGAATTGCAGGCGCCCCAGCATTTT.

CDR3 loop: CASQANTEAFF. For the CDR3, the DNA is TGTGCCAGTCAGGCGAACACTGAAGCTTTCTTT. The rearrangement links TRBV21-1 to TRBJ1-1; the tabulated D call, TRBD1, remains unverified against the DNA. TRBV21-1 is classified as a pseudogene. The CDR3 runs 11 residues.

This chain connects TRBV9 to TRBJ2-7; TRBD1 is a possible D gene (6 bases). CDR3 length: 15 residues. The germline V gene has CDR1 SGDLS and CDR2 YYNGEE. V lost 3 bases, J lost 6 bases, and 19 bases lay in between. The CDR3 spells CASSATGNPTFEQYF. As DNA, the CDR3 is TGTGCCAGCAGCGCCACAGGGAACCCAACCTTCGAGCAGTACTTC.

The rearrangement links TRBV6-5 to TRBJ1-1, with TRBD1 matching 7 bases. The CDR3 spans 14 residues. V was clipped by 6 bases and J by 4 bases; unmatched bases: 8. Germline CDR1 and CDR2: MNHEY and SVGAGI. The DNA for the CDR3 is TGTGCCAGCAGGTTACAGGGGTCGATCACTGAAGCTTTCTTT. Amino acids: CASRLQGSITEAFF.

This chain links TRBV6-5 with TRBJ1-2, with no clear D. Trimming left V 0 bases short and J 4 bases short, with 9 bases between. Germline V lookup: CDR1 MNHEY, CDR2 SVGAGI. The CDR3 extends over 14 amino acids. The CDR3 spells CASSYSAGTYGYTF. CDR3 bases: TGTGCCAGCAGTTACTCAGCAGGAACCTATGGCTACACCTTC.

The V and J genes are TRBV18 and TRBJ2-3; no clear D gene. CDR3 size: 15 residues. Trimming removed 4 bases at V and 0 bases at J, with 11 bases between. The germline gives CDR1 KGHSH, CDR2 LQKENI. The CDR3: CASSRSVTSTDTQYF. CDR3 in DNA: TGTGCCAGCTCACGGTCTGTGACTAGCACAGATACGCAGTATTTT.

J is TRBJ2-1 and V is TRBV6-1, with 10 bases matching TRBD2. Germline V gene lookup returns CDR1 MNHNS and CDR2 SASEGT. CDR3 size: 17 residues. The junction had 8 bases not matched to a gene; V was cut back by 4 bases and J by 2 bases. The CDR3 protein is CASSGPSGGGTYNEQFF. CDR3 bases: TGTGCCAGCAGTGGACCTAGCGGGGGAGGCACCTACAATGAGCAGTTCTTC.

The V gene is TRBV4-1, the J gene TRBJ2-7; perhaps TRBD1 as D (6 bases). Germline CDR1 reads MGHRA; CDR2 reads YSYEKL. This CDR3 has 17 amino acids. Deletions cut 0 bases from V and 3 bases from J, with 18 bases between. CDR3 DNA: TGCGCCAGCAGCCAAGAAGAAACAGGGAATTTAGTCTACGAGCAGTACTTC. The encoded protein is CASSQEETGNLVYEQYF.

The rearrangement joins TRBV11-2 to TRBJ2-5, with 9 positions matching TRBD1. J gave up 4 bases and V 5 bases, and 11 bases lay outside the gene matches. The CDR3 is made up of 16 amino acids. CDR1 SGHAT and CDR2 FQNNGV come from the germline V gene. The CDR3 sequence is CASSITGGRVGETQYF. The CDR3 DNA is TGTGCCAGCAGCATAACAGGGGGCAGGGTGGGAGAGACCCAGTACTTC.

This chain links TRBV30 with TRBJ2-3; 7 bases map to TRBD2. Germline V gives CDR1 GTSNPN, CDR2 SVGIG (reference sequence). The CDR3 runs 11 residues. The V gene end was trimmed by 8 bases and the J gene end by 5 bases; junction bases not matched to a gene: 4. DNA for the CDR3: TGTGCCAGCGGGACTGAAGATACGCAGTATTTT. Translation gives CASGTEDTQYF.

The genes are TRBV30 and TRBJ1-2, with 8 bases matching TRBD1. Germline V CDR1 and CDR2: GTSNPN, SVGIG (reference sequence). This CDR3 region has 16 residues. V lost 2 bases, J lost 4 bases, and 12 bases stayed unmatched. The CDR3 nucleotides are TGTGCCTGGAGTTCTATAGGGGACAGGCGCTTCTATGGCTACACCTTC. Translated, it gives CAWSSIGDRRFYGYTF.

The chain links TRBV21-1 to TRBJ2-1; the tabulated D call, TRBD1, remains unverified against the DNA. TRBV21-1 is designated a pseudogene. The CDR3 totals 16 residues. CDR3 nucleotide sequence: TGTGCCAGCAGCTCCACAGGGAGAAGCTCCTACAATGAGCAGTTCTTC. As protein: CASSSTGRSSYNEQFF.

The chain couples TRBV28 to TRBJ1-2; D is perhaps TRBD1 (5 bases). Germline CDR1 reads MDHEN; CDR2 reads SYDVKM. This CDR3 comprises 14 residues. V dropped 6 bases and J dropped 0 bases, with 11 bases sitting between them. The DNA of the CDR3 is TGTGCCAGCAGCCCCGTGGGGCCTAACTATGGCTACACCTTC. The encoded protein is CASSPVGPNYGYTF.

Only one count was recorded for this clone. The rearrangement links TRBV5-1 to TRBJ1-1, with TRBD1 identical over 7 bases. Germline lookup yields CDR1 SGHRS and CDR2 YFSETQ. The CDR3 loop spans 13 amino acids. The J segment lost 5 bases and the V segment lost 2 bases, leaving 3 bases of the junction unmatched. The DNA for the CDR3 is TGCGCCAGCAGCTTCACAGGGGAAACTGAAGCTTTCTTT. Its protein product is CASSFTGETEAFF.

This chain joins TRBV5-3 and TRBJ1-4; 9 bases match TRBD1. TRBV5-3 is annotated as an ORF whose role is uncertain. The CDR3 has 14 amino acids. With 9 bases clipped from V and 8 bases from J, the junction kept 11 bases outside the gene matches. The CDR3 reads CATGGDRVTEKLFF. For the CDR3, the DNA is TGTGCCACCGGGGGGGACAGGGTTACCGAAAAACTGTTTTTT.

The rearrangement uses TRBV4-3 and TRBJ2-1; TRBD2 might be the D (7 bases). Trimming stripped 1 base from V and 5 bases from J, with 15 bases between. The CDR3 has 16 amino acids. Germline-derived CDR1 and CDR2 are LGHNA and YSLEER. The CDR3: CASSQVWRGPNNEQFF. CDR3 sequence (DNA): TGCGCCAGCAGCCAAGTGTGGCGGGGGCCTAACAATGAGCAGTTCTTC.

This clone was observed once. J is TRBJ2-5 and V is TRBV7-9; TRBD1 might be the D (6 bases). Germline CDR1 reads SEHNR; CDR2 reads FQNEAQ (reference sequence). This CDR3 spans 17 amino acids. V dropped 5 bases and J dropped 5 bases, with 24 bases sitting between them. CDR3 loop: CASSPPEQGPYVETQYF. CDR3 nucleotide sequence: TGTGCCAGCAGCCCACCCGAACAGGGACCGTATGTTGAGACCCAGTACTTC.

The V and J genes are TRBV3-1 (or the pseudogene TRBV3-2) and TRBJ2-3; D unresolved. This CDR3 is built from 11 residues. Per germline, CDR1 LGHDT and CDR2 YNNKEL (reference sequence). Trimming shortened V by 2 bases and J by 6 bases, and 3 bases separated the two germline ends. CDR3 bases: TGTGCCAGCAGCCAAAGCGATACGCAGTATTTT. It encodes CASSQSDTQYF.

The rearrangement links TRBV4-1 to TRBJ1-3, with 10 bases matching TRBD1. The V gene end was trimmed by 1 base and the J gene end by 3 bases; junction bases not matched to a gene: 6. Germline V gene lookup returns CDR1 MGHRA and CDR2 YSYEKL. The CDR3 covers 17 residues. The CDR3 reads CASSQAGTGVIGNTIYF. The CDR3 region has the DNA TGCGCCAGCAGCCAAGCCGGGACAGGGGTGATTGGAAACACCATATATTTT.

The chain uses TRBV11-2 and TRBJ2-7, with D maybe TRBD1 (5 bases). The CDR3 runs 15 residues. From germline, CDR1 is SGHAT and CDR2 FQNNGV. Between the trimmed V and J ends, which lost 4 bases and 5 bases, there was a span of 18 bases. CDR3 DNA sequence: TGTGCCAGCAGCTCCCAGGGCCGGCAGGCCCACGAGCAGTACTTC. This codes for CASSSQGRQAHEQYF. Looking up the rest from reference TRBV11-2 and TRBJ2-7 gives the full variable domain: EAGVAQSPRYKIIEKRQSVAFWCNPISGHATLYWYQQILGQGPKLLIQFQNNGVVDDSQLPKDRFSAERLKGVDSTLKIQPAKLEDSAVYLCASSSQGRQAHEQYFGPGTRLTVT.